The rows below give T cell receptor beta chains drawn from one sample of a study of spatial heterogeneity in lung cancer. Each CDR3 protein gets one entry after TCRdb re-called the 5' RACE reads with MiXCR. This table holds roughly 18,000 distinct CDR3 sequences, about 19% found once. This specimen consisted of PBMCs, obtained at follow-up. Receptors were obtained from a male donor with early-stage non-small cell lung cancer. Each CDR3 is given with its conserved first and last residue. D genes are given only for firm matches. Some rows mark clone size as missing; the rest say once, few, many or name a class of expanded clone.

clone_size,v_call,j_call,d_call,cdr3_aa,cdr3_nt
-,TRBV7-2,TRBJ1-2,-,CASSNRPPGNYGYTF,TGTGCCAGCAGCAACCGTCCCCCCGGCAACTATGGCTACACCTTC
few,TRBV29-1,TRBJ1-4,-,CSVGGWGEKLFF,TGCAGCGTTGGGGGATGGGGTGAAAAACTGTTTTTT
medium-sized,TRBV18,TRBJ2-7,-,CASSTSLGGMDEQYF,TGTGCCAGCTCAACGTCCCTAGGGGGTATGGACGAGCAGTACTTC
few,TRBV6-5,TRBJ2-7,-,CASRPAGSLSYEQYF,TGTGCCAGCCGCCCGGCCGGGAGCCTATCCTACGAGCAGTACTTC
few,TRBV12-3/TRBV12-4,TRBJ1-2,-,CASSDQTPNYGYTF,TGTGCCAGCAGTGACCAGACTCCTAACTATGGCTACACCTTC
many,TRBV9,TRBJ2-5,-,CASSVMGTTQETQYF,TGTGCCAGCAGCGTCATGGGGACAACCCAAGAGACCCAGTACTTC
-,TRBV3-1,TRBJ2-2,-,CASSHPSRANTGELFF,TGTGCCAGCAGCCACCCGAGTCGGGCGAACACCGGGGAGCTGTTTTTT
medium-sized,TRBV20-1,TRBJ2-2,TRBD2,CSARSALAENTGELFF,TGCAGTGCTCGATCCGCTCTAGCGGAGAACACCGGGGAGCTGTTTTTT
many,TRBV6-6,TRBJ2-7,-,CASSILQYLGEQYF,TGTGCCAGCAGTATTCTACAGTATTTAGGCGAGCAGTACTTC
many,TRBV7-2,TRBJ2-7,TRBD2,CASSWGSSGEYEQYF,TGTGCCAGCAGCTGGGGGTCTAGCGGGGAATACGAGCAGTACTTC
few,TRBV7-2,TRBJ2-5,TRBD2,CASSLLQRGGWETQYF,TGTGCCAGCAGCTTATTACAGCGGGGGGGCTGGGAGACCCAGTACTTC
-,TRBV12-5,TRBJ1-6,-,CASGLGSGPGENSPLHF,TGTGCTAGTGGTTTGGGGTCGGGGCCAGGGGAAAATTCACCCCTCCACTTT
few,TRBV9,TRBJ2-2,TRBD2,CASSVVAGGLAGELFF,TGTGCCAGCAGCGTAGTCGCGGGGGGATTGGCCGGGGAGCTGTTTTTT
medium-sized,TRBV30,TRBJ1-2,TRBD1,CAWSAGTGDGYTF,TGTGCCTGGAGCGCCGGGACAGGGGACGGCTACACCTTC
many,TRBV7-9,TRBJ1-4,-,CASSYQGRGEKLFF,TGTGCCAGCAGCTACCAGGGAAGGGGTGAAAAACTGTTTTTT
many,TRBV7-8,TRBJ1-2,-,CASSLAQGSGLYGYTF,TGTGCCAGCAGCTTAGCGCAGGGATCTGGCCTTTATGGCTACACCTTC
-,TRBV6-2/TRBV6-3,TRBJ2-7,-,CASSYGRTSYEQYF,TGTGCCAGCAGTTATGGCAGGACCTCCTACGAGCAGTACTTC
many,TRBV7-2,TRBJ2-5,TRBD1,CASSKTQGQNQETQYF,TGTGCCAGCAGCAAAACGCAGGGACAGAACCAAGAGACCCAGTACTTC
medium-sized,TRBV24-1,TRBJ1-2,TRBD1,CATSDSSPGQDYGYTF,TGTGCCACCAGTGATTCCTCCCCGGGACAGGACTATGGCTACACCTTC
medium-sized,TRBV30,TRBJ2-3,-,CAWSVMLGADTQYF,TGTGCCTGGAGTGTAATGTTGGGGGCAGATACGCAGTATTTT
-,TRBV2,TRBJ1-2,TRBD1,CASSVETGDRYTF,TGTGCCAGCAGTGTCGAGACAGGGGATCGCTACACCTTC
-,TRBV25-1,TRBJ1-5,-,CASSDSGARGNQPQHF,TGTGCCAGCAGTGATTCAGGGGCTCGTGGCAATCAGCCCCAGCATTTT
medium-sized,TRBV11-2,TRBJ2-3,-,CASSRGPNTQYF,TGTGCCAGCAGCCGGGGCCCGAATACGCAGTATTTT
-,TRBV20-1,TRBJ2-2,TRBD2,CSARTGLAPGELFF,TGCAGTGCTAGAACGGGACTAGCCCCCGGGGAGCTGTTTTTT
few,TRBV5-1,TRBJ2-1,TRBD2,CASSWQTSGYNEQFF,TGCGCCAGCAGCTGGCAGACTAGCGGTTACAATGAGCAGTTCTTC
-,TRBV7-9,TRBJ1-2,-,CASSSLRWGSEFNYGYTF,TGTGCCAGCAGCTCACTCCGTTGGGGCAGCGAATTTAACTATGGCTACACCTTC
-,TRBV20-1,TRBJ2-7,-,CSAKESSYEQYF,TGCAGTGCCAAGGAGAGCTCCTACGAGCAGTACTTC
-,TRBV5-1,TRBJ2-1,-,CANSLSGSRPYNEQFF,TGCGCCAACAGCTTAAGTGGGTCCCGCCCTTACAATGAGCAGTTCTTC
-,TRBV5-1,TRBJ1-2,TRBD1,CASSFGRGRWGYTF,TGCGCCAGCAGCTTTGGCAGGGGGCGCTGGGGCTACACCTTC
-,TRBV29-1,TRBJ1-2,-,CSVESGYTF,TGCAGCGTTGAAAGTGGCTACACCTTC
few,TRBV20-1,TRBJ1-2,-,CSARGQIIQANYGYTF,TGCAGTGCTAGAGGTCAGATCATTCAAGCTAACTATGGCTACACCTTC
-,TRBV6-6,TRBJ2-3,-,CASLAGSTDTQYF,TGTGCCAGCCTGGCGGGGAGCACAGATACGCAGTATTTT
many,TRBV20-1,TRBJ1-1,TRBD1,CSARSRGGFMNTEAFF,TGCAGTGCTAGATCCCGAGGGGGCTTCATGAACACTGAAGCTTTCTTT
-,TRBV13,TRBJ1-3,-,CASSANLGTTIYF,TGTGCCAGCAGCGCGAACCTCGGGACAACGATATATTTT
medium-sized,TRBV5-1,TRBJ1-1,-,CASSLGQGANTEAFF,TGCGCCAGCAGCTTGGGGCAGGGAGCTAACACTGAAGCTTTCTTT
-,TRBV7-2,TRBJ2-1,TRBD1,CASSLVDRGVSYNEQFF,TGTGCCAGCAGCTTGGTCGACAGGGGGGTTTCCTACAATGAGCAGTTCTTC
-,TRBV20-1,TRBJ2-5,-,CSASDSRQETQYF,TGCAGTGCTAGTGACAGCCGCCAAGAGACCCAGTACTTC
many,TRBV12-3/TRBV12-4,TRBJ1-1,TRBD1,CASSLDTGVNTEAFF,TGTGCCAGCAGTTTAGACACAGGGGTGAACACTGAAGCTTTCTTT
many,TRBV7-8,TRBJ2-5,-,CASSPRGGAGLETQYF,TGTGCCAGCAGCCCCCGAGGCGGGGCAGGGTTGGAGACCCAGTACTTC
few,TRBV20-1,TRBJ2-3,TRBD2,CSARGLAWGTQYF,TGCAGTGCTAGGGGACTAGCGTGGGGTACGCAGTATTTT
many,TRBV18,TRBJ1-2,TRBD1,CASSPIRGRYYGYTF,TGTGCCAGCTCACCAATTAGGGGGCGGTACTATGGCTACACCTTC
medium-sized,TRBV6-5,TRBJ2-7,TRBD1,CASNTDRGLYEQYF,TGTGCCAGCAATACGGACAGGGGGCTGTACGAGCAGTACTTC
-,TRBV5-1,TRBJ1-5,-,CASSIRPQGMGNQPQHF,TGCGCCAGCAGCATCCGCCCCCAGGGGATGGGCAATCAGCCCCAGCATTTT
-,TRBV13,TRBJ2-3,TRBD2,CASSLDGLAVADTQYF,TGTGCCAGCAGCTTAGACGGGCTAGCGGTGGCAGATACGCAGTATTTT
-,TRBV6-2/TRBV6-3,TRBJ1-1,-,CASTPSYIRRQAFF,TGTGCCAGCACCCCAAGTTATATACGGAGGCAAGCTTTCTTT
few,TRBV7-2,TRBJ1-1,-,CASSLEFANTEAFF,TGTGCCAGCAGCTTAGAATTCGCGAACACTGAAGCTTTCTTT
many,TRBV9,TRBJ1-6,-,CASSVDTDNSPLHF,TGTGCCAGCAGCGTAGACACCGATAATTCACCCCTCCACTTT
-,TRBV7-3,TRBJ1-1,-,CASSPEPDSVSVNTEAFF,TGTGCCAGCAGCCCCGAACCGGACAGCGTATCCGTCAACACTGAAGCTTTCTTT
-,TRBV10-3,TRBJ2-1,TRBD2,CAIRTTSGDNEQFF,TGTGCCATCAGAACGACTAGCGGGGACAATGAGCAGTTCTTC
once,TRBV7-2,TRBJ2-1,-,CASSLVSSGGNEQFF,TGTGCCAGCAGCTTAGTTAGTTCGGGTGGTAATGAGCAGTTCTTC
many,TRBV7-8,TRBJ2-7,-,CASSLALGSSYEQYF,TGTGCCAGCAGCTTAGCGCTCGGCAGTTCCTACGAGCAGTACTTC
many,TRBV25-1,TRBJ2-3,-,CASSGKVGGTQYF,TGTGCCAGCAGTGGGAAAGTCGGCGGTACGCAGTATTTT
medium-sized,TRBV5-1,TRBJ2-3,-,CASSFGTSTDTQYF,TGCGCCAGCAGCTTTGGGACTAGCACAGATACGCAGTATTTT
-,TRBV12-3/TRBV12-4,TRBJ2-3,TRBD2,CASSQAGAHTDTQYF,TGTGCCAGCAGCCAAGCGGGGGCGCACACAGATACGCAGTATTTT
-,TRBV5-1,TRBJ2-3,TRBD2,CASSLAVSSGFAGTDTQYF,TGCGCCAGCAGCTTGGCGGTCTCTAGCGGGTTCGCTGGCACAGATACGCAGTATTTT
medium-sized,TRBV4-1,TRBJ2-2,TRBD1,CASSLLRGGSGNTGELFF,TGCGCCAGCAGCCTACTAAGAGGGGGCTCGGGGAACACCGGGGAGCTGTTTTTT
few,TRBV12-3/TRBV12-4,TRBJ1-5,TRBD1,CASSFLGQGDQPQHF,TGTGCCAGCAGTTTTTTGGGACAGGGTGATCAGCCCCAGCATTTT
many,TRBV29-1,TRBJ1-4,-,CSVVDVGMGEKLFF,TGCAGCGTTGTGGATGTCGGTATGGGGGAAAAACTGTTTTTT
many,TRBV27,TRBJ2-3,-,CASSLQGPIFGTDTQYF,TGTGCCAGCAGTTTGCAGGGACCAATTTTCGGCACAGATACGCAGTATTTT
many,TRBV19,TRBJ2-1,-,CASNGGWTYNEQFF,TGTGCCAGTAATGGAGGGTGGACGTACAATGAGCAGTTCTTC